The rows below give T cell receptor beta chains drawn from one sample of a study of early stage breast cancer tumors. The repertoire was sequenced with immunoSEQ multiplex PCR; TCRdb's copy has only in-frame clones and lacks some. The profile shows roughly 58,000 clones, 75% to 95% of them singletons. The specimen was blood. These receptors came from a person between 70 and 80 years old with breast cancer. The CDR3 runs from the conserved cysteine through the conserved F or W. The D gene is left open where the match is weak. Clone size, where shown, is once, few, many, or a class for clones that have expanded.

J: TRBJ1-1; V: TRBV27; size: NA; D: NA; CDR3: CASSFGRGNTEAFF; DNA: TGTGCCAGCAGTTTTGGCAGGGGGAACACTGAAGCTTTCTTT
J: TRBJ1-6; V: TRBV18; size: NA; D: TRBD1; CDR3: CASSPQGAARNSPLHF; DNA: TGTGCCAGCTCACCGCAGGGGGCGGCAAGGAATTCACCCCTCCACTTT
J: TRBJ2-5; V: TRBV7-9; size: NA; D: TRBD2; CDR3: CASSLGASGRNQYF; DNA: TGTGCCAGCAGCTTAGGGGCTAGCGGGAGGAACCAGTACTTC
J: TRBJ2-5; V: TRBV6-1; size: NA; D: NA; CDR3: CASSESEGWGPQYF; DNA: TGTGCCAGCAGTGAATCCGAGGGATGGGGGCCCCAGTACTTC
J: TRBJ1-1; V: TRBV30; size: NA; D: NA; CDR3: CAWSVAENTEAFF; DNA: TGTGCCTGGAGTGTAGCGGAGAACACTGAAGCTTTCTTT
J: TRBJ1-1; V: TRBV21-1; size: NA; D: NA; CDR3: CASSERKGQGDSTEAFF; DNA: TGTGCCAGCAGCGAAAGGAAGGGACAGGGAGATTCCACTGAAGCTTTCTTT
J: TRBJ1-2; V: TRBV30; size: NA; D: TRBD1; CDR3: CAWSPTGNYGYTF; DNA: TGTGCCTGGAGCCCGACAGGGAACTATGGCTACACCTTC
J: TRBJ2-3; V: TRBV10-1; size: few; D: NA; CDR3: CASSELKPSTDTQYF; DNA: TGCGCCAGCAGTGAGCTTAAGCCAAGCACAGATACGCAGTATTTT
J: TRBJ2-3; V: TRBV4-2; size: NA; D: TRBD2; CDR3: CASSQESGGADTQYF; DNA: TGTGCCAGCAGCCAAGAGTCCGGGGGGGCAGATACGCAGTATTTT
J: TRBJ2-5; V: TRBV6-7; size: NA; D: TRBD1; CDR3: CASSRLTGGWETQYF; DNA: TGTGCCAGCAGTCGACTCACAGGGGGTTGGGAGACCCAGTACTTC
J: TRBJ2-2; V: TRBV11-2; size: NA; D: TRBD2; CDR3: CASSSRAGPGELFF; DNA: TGTGCCAGCAGCTCCAGAGCGGGACCCGGGGAGCTGTTTTTT